This is a list of T cell receptor beta chains from one sample in a study of CD8 T cells in ankylosing spondylitis. TCRdb called the 5' RACE reads again in MiXCR, with one record for every CDR3 protein. The data show around 770,000 distinct CDR3 sequences, 10% to 15% seen once. The specimen sequenced was blood, either unsorted or a sorted T cell fraction (not recorded which). Every receptor here comes from a male donor with ankylosing spondylitis. Each CDR3 is given with its conserved first and last residue. The D gene is left open where the match is weak. A row's size may be missing; if present it is once, few, many or a size class.

TRBV28,NA,TRBJ1-1,once,TGTGCCAGCAGTTTGGGGATCTCTGAAGCTTTCTTT,CASSLGISEAFF
TRBV6-5,NA,TRBJ1-2,few,TGTGCCAGCAGTTACTTCGGGGGCGCCTATGGCTACACCTTC,CASSYFGGAYGYTF
TRBV6-1,NA,TRBJ2-1,NA,TGTGCCAGCAGGATAGGAGGACTGCCGGCAAGCTCCTACAATGAGCAGTTCTTC,CASRIGGLPASSYNEQFF
TRBV20-1,TRBD2,TRBJ2-3,many,TGCAGTGCTAGAAAAGGACTAGTGACAGATACGCAGTATTTT,CSARKGLVTDTQYF
TRBV7-2,TRBD1,TRBJ1-1,NA,TGTGCCAGCAGCTTCACAGGGGGCTCTGAAGCTTTCTTT,CASSFTGGSEAFF
TRBV20-1,TRBD1,TRBJ1-5,once,TGCAGTGCTAGATTCATACCCAGGGGGCGAAATCAGCCCCAGCATTTT,CSARFIPRGRNQPQHF
TRBV6-5,TRBD1,TRBJ2-1,NA,TGTGCCAGCAGTTACTCAGCGACAGGGTACAATGAGCAGTTCTTC,CASSYSATGYNEQFF
TRBV20-1,TRBD2,TRBJ2-2,NA,TGCAGTGCCGAGGGGACTAGCACCGGGGAGCTGTTTTTT,CSAEGTSTGELFF
TRBV20-1,NA,TRBJ2-3,many,TGCAGTGCTCTCTCCACGCGGTCCCGCACAGATACGCAGTATTTT,CSALSTRSRTDTQYF
TRBV12-3/TRBV12-4,NA,TRBJ2-7,NA,TGTGCCAGCAGCCCTCGGCGGGGTTTGAACGAGCAGTACTTC,CASSPRRGLNEQYF
TRBV18,NA,TRBJ2-7,few,TGTGCCAGCTCAACTCGAGGGGACGAGCAGTACTTC,CASSTRGDEQYF